This passage covers 17 T cell receptor beta chains from one sample sequenced in a study of control samples from healthy donors and cancer patients. Clones were read by immunoSEQ multiplex PCR, and TCRdb kept only the in-frame ones, dropping some. Of some 13,000 clones listed, around 94% were seen once; the top ten hold 27%. The material sequenced was PBMCs. These receptors originate from a man between 70 and 80 years old with head and neck cancer.

This clone was detected only a few times. This sequence joins TRBV10-3 and TRBJ1-2, with D perhaps TRBD1 (5 bases). The germline V gene has CDR1 ENHRY and CDR2 SYGVKD. The CDR3 is made up of 14 amino acids. V dropped 0 bases and J dropped 4 bases, with 9 bases sitting between them. CDR3 nucleotide sequence: TGTGCCATCAGTGAGTCGGGGGGTATCTATGGCTACACCTTC. The encoded protein is CAISESGGIYGYTF.

The gene calls are TRBV10-2 and TRBJ1-1; D is possibly TRBD1 (5 bases). The germline V gene encodes CDR1 WSHSY and CDR2 SAAADI. Trimming pared 6 bases from V and 3 bases from J, leaving 29 bases between. This CDR3 contains 19 residues. CDR3 in amino acids: CASRDSNGTDKRGYTEAFF. As DNA, the CDR3 is TGCGCCAGCAGGGACTCCAATGGGACCGACAAGCGGGGGTACACTGAAGCTTTCTTT.

The chain has TRBV10-3 and TRBJ2-5; D gene uncertain. Trimming stripped 0 bases from V and 0 bases from J, with 5 bases between. The V gene's germline CDR1 is ENHRY and CDR2 SYGVKD. This CDR3 spans 14 amino acids. The CDR3 DNA is TGTGCCATCAGTGAGTCTTGGGACCAAGAGACCCAGTACTTC. As protein: CAISESWDQETQYF.

V and J are TRBV7-3 and TRBJ1-1; no definite D call. The CDR3 length is 14 residues. The germline V gene encodes CDR1 SGHTA and CDR2 FQGTGA. V was shortened by 5 bases and J by 3 bases, with 13 bases between the two germline ends. The CDR3 region has the DNA TGTGCCAGCAGCCCTGAACCCGGGTACACTGAAGCTTTCTTT. Its translation: CASSPEPGYTEAFF.

The chain joins TRBV7-8 to TRBJ2-1; 9 positions agree with TRBD1. With 7 bases clipped from V and 2 bases from J, the junction kept 6 bases outside the gene matches. Germline V gene lookup returns CDR1 SGHVS and CDR2 FQNEAQ. The CDR3 is 15 amino acids. The CDR3 region has the DNA TGTGCCAGCACCTCGACAGGGGGAGCCTACAATGAGCAGTTCTTC. Amino acids: CASTSTGGAYNEQFF.

The rearrangement links TRBV4-1 to TRBJ1-2; D perhaps matches TRBD1 (5 bases). V lost 5 bases, J lost 3 bases, and 19 bases lay in between. Germline loops: CDR1 MGHRA, CDR2 YSYEKL. The CDR3 is made up of 16 amino acids. This chain's CDR3 is CASSSSRTGGYYGYTF. The CDR3, as DNA: TGCGCCAGCAGCAGTTCTCGGACGGGGGGTTACTATGGCTACACCTTC.

Only one count was recorded for this clone. V and J are TRBV7-2 and TRBJ2-7, with D maybe TRBD1 (5 bases). V shed 5 bases and J shed 0 bases, with 11 bases lying between them. The CDR3 has 14 residues. The germline V gene encodes CDR1 SGHTA and CDR2 FQGNSA. DNA for the CDR3: TGTGCCAGCAGCCGGACAAGTAGCTCCTACGAGCAGTACTTC. Translated: CASSRTSSSYEQYF. Full variable domain (rest looked up from reference TRBV7-2 and TRBJ2-7): GAGVSQSPSNKVTEKGKDVELRCDPISGHTALYWYRQSLGQGLEFLIYFQGNSAPDKSGLPSDRFSAERTGGSVSTLTIQRTQQEDSAVYLCASSRTSSSYEQYFGPGTRLTVT.

V usage is TRBV9 and J usage is TRBJ1-6, with a tentative D call TRBD1 (5 bases). V lost 1 base and J 9 bases, leaving 11 bases between the germline ends. Looked up from germline, CDR1 is SGDLS and CDR2 is YYNGEE. The CDR3 extends over 14 amino acids. The CDR3 bases are TGTGCCAGCAGCGTACAGGCAGGGAGTTCACCCCTCCACTTT. The encoded protein is CASSVQAGSSPLHF.

The chain employs TRBV18 and TRBJ2-7, with D perhaps matching TRBD2 (6 bases). The V gene's germline CDR1 is KGHSH and CDR2 LQKENI. The CDR3 is 12 amino acids. V gave up 6 bases and J gave up 2 bases, with 8 bases separating them. The chain's CDR3 is CASSPGAYEQYF. The CDR3 nucleotides are TGTGCCAGCTCGCCGGGAGCCTACGAGCAGTACTTC.

The V gene is TRBV18, the J gene TRBJ2-7; D possibly uses TRBD1 or TRBD2 (7 bases each). V was clipped by 4 bases and J by 7 bases, with 17 bases between them. This CDR3 comprises 14 residues. Germline CDR1 reads KGHSH; CDR2 reads LQKENI. CDR3 protein: CASSLQGGGEEQYF. In DNA, the CDR3 is TGTGCCAGCTCACTCCAGGGGGGAGGGGAAGAGCAGTACTTC.

The CDR3 DNA sequence: TGTGCCAGCAGACCGGGACAGAGCTACGAGCAGTACTTC. Amino acids: CASRPGQSYEQYF. The chain has TRBV6-5 and TRBJ2-7; TRBD1 aligns across 7 bases. Germline CDR1 and CDR2: MNHEY and SVGAGI. V was pared by 6 bases and J by 3 bases, with 5 bases of the junction left unmatched. This CDR3 region has 13 residues.

This chain uses TRBV12-3 or TRBV12-4 with TRBJ2-7; D gene uncertain. The length of the CDR3 is 12 residues. Deletions cut 6 bases from V and 6 bases from J, with 12 bases between. The CDR3 DNA reads TGTGCCAGCAGAAATAACGTTGGCGAGCAGTACTTC. Its translation: CASRNNVGEQYF.

The chain combines TRBV12-3 or TRBV12-4 with TRBJ2-7; TRBD2 might be the D (6 bases). The CDR3 runs to 12 residues. V gave up 7 bases and J gave up 4 bases, with 11 bases separating them. The CDR3 loop is CASTAAGYEQYF. The CDR3 DNA reads TGTGCCAGCACCGCGGCGGGGTACGAGCAGTACTTC.

The genes are TRBV5-6 and TRBJ2-3; D is possibly TRBD1 (6 bases). The CDR3 contains 12 residues. The germline V gene has CDR1 SGHDT and CDR2 YYEEEE. V shed 3 bases and J shed 8 bases, with 10 bases lying between them. CDR3 bases: TGTGCCAGCAGCTCGACAGGCGGTACGCAGTATTTT. It codes for CASSSTGGTQYF.

This chain links TRBV11-3 with TRBJ2-1; perhaps TRBD1 as D (5 bases). V shed 5 bases and J shed 3 bases, with 17 bases lying between them. The CDR3 has 16 residues. Germline CDR1 SGHNT, CDR2 YENEEA. The CDR3 region has the DNA TGTGCCAGCAGCCCGTTGGGGCAGGGCAGCTACAATGAGCAGTTCTTC. Its translation is CASSPLGQGSYNEQFF. The variable domain in full, with the rest retrieved from reference TRBV11-3 and TRBJ2-1, is EAGVVQSPRYKIIEKKQPVAFWCNPISGHNTLYWYLQNLGQGPELLIRYENEEAVDDSQLPKDRFSAERLKGVDSTLKIQPAELGDSAVYLCASSPLGQGSYNEQFFGPGTRLTVL.

The chain combines TRBV13 with TRBJ2-5, with 10 bases that match TRBD1. Losses at the gene ends were 6 bases for V and 3 bases for J; bases not matched to a gene: 7. The germline gives CDR1 PRHDT, CDR2 FYEKMQ (reference sequence). The CDR3 is 15 residues long. The CDR3 region has the DNA TGTGCCAGCAGTCTAGACAGGGGGCTTAAAGAGACCCAGTACTTC. As protein: CASSLDRGLKETQYF.

The rearrangement uses TRBV7-9 and TRBJ1-1; D gene ambiguous. With 5 bases removed from V and 8 bases from J, the gap between germline ends came to 21 bases. In germline, CDR1 is SEHNR, CDR2 FQNEAQ (reference sequence). The CDR3 totals 15 residues. The DNA for the CDR3 is TGTGCCAGCAGCCCCAGCCTAGGCAGACATGGGGAAGCTTTCTTT. It codes for CASSPSLGRHGEAFF.